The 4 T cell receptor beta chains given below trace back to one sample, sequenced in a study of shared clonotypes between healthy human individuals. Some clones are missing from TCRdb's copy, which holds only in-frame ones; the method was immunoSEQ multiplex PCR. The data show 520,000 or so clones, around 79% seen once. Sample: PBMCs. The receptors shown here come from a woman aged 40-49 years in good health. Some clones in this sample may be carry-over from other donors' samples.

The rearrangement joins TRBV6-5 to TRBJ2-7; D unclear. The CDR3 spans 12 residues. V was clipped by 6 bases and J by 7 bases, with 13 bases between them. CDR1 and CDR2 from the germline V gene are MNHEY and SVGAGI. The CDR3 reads CASSVRAGEQYF. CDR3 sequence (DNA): TGTGCCAGCAGCGTTAGGGCCGGGGAGCAGTACTTC.

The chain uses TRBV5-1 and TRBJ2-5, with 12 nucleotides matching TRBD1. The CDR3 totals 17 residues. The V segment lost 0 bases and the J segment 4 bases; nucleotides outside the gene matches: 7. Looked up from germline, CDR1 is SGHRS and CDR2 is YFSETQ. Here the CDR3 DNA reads TGCGCCAGCAGCTTGGCTGGGGGACAGGGGGCCTCAGAGACCCAGTACTTC. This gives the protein CASSLAGGQGASETQYF.

The CDR3 DNA reads as TGCACCAATCTGGGGGAAGCTTTCTTT. Translation: CTNLGEAFF. The V gene is TRBV29-1, the J gene TRBJ1-1, with D uncertain. The CDR3 has 9 residues. The germline gives CDR1 SQVTM, CDR2 ANQGSEA. Based on the CDR3 plus reference TRBV29-1 and TRBJ1-1, the full variable domain is SAVISQKPSRDICQRGTSLTIQCQVDSQVTMMFWYRQQPGQSLTLIATANQGSEATYESGFVIDKFPISRPNLTFSTLTVSNMSPEDSSIYLCTNLGEAFFGQGTRLTVV.

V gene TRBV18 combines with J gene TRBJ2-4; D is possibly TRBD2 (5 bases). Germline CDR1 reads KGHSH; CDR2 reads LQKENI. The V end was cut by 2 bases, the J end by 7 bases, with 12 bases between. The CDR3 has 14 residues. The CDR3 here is CASSPVGEVNIQYF. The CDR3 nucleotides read TGTGCCAGCTCACCAGTGGGAGAGGTGAACATTCAGTACTTC.